The present TCR beta chain was sequenced within a study of control samples from healthy donors and cancer patients. The data were produced by immunoSEQ multiplex PCR, yet TCRdb's version contains in-frame clones alone and is incomplete. This sample has some 140,000 clones; roughly 92% occur once, and the top ten carry about 11%. The source material was blood. The origin of this receptor is a man aged 30 to 39 in good health.

The CDR3: CASSQLASQNYEQYF. The CDR3 DNA follows: TGCGCCAGCAGCCAACTGGCGAGCCAGAACTACGAGCAGTACTTC. The genes are TRBV4-1 and TRBJ2-7, with D unresolved. V was clipped by 2 bases and J by 3 bases, with 14 bases between them. Germline V CDR1 and CDR2: MGHRA, YSYEKL. The CDR3 totals 15 residues.